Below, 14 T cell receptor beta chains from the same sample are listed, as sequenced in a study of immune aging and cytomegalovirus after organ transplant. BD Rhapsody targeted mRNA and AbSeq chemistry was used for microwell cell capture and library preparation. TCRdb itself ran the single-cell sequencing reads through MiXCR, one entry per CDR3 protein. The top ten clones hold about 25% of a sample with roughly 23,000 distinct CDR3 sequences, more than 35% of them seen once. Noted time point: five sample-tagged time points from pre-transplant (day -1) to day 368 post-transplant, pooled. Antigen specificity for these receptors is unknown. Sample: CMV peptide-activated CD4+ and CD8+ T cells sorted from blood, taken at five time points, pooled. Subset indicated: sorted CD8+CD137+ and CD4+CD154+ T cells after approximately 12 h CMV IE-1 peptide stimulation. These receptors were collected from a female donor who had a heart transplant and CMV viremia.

For the CDR3, the DNA is TGCAGTGCTCCCCGCGGGGGGAGCCCTAGAGCCAATGAGCAGTTCTTC. Translated, it gives CSAPRGGSPRANEQFF. The chain is built from TRBV20-1 and TRBJ2-1, with 8 bases fitting TRBD2. CDR3 length: 16 amino acids. The germline V gene encodes CDR1 DFQATT and CDR2 SNEGSKA (reference sequence). The V segment lost 5 bases and the J segment 6 bases; nucleotides outside the gene matches: 15.

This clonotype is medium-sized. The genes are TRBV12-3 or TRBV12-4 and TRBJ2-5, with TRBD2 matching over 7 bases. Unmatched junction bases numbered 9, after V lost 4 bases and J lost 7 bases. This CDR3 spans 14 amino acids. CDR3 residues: CASSYVREVGTQYF. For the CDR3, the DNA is TGTGCCAGCAGTTACGTTCGGGAGGTGGGGACCCAGTACTTC.

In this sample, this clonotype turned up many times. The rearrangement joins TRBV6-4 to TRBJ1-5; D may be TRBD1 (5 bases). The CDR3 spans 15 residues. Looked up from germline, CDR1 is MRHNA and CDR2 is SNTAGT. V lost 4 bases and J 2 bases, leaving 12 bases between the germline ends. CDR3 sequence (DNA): TGTGCCAGCAGTGCCGAAATGGGGGGCAATCAGCCCCAGCATTTT. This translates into CASSAEMGGNQPQHF.

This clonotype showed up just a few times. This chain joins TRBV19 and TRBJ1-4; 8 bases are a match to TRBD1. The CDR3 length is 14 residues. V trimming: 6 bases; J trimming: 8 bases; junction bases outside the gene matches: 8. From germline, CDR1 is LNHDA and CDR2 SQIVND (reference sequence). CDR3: CASRPQGAGEKLFF. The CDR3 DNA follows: TGTGCCAGTAGACCCCAGGGGGCCGGCGAAAAACTGTTTTTT.

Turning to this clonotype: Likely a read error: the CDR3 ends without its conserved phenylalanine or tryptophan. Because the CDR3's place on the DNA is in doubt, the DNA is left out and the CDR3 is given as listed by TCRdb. CDR3 sequence reads: CASSRDGTYEQHL. The chain combines TRBV7-9 with TRBJ2-7. Ends included, the CDR3 has 13 residues. The germline CDR1 and CDR2 sequences are SEHNR and FQNEAQ (reference sequence).

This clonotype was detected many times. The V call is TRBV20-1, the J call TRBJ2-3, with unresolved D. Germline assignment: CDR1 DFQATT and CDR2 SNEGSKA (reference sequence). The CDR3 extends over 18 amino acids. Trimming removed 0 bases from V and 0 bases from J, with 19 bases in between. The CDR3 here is CSARDPRPLERSTDTQYF. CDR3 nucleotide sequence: TGCAGTGCTAGAGATCCCCGCCCTCTAGAGAGAAGCACAGATACGCAGTATTTT.

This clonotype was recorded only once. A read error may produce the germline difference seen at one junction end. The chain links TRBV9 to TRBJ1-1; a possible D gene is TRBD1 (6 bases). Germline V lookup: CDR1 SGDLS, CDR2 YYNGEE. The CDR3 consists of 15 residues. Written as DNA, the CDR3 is TGTGCCAGCAGCCCGGAAAGGGGGATGTACACTGAAGCTTCCTTT. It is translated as CASSPERGMYTEASF. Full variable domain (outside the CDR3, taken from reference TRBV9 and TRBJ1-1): DSGVTQTPKHLITATGQRVTLRCSPRSGDLSVYWYQQSLDQGLQFLIQYYNGEERAKGNILERFSAQQFPDLHSELNLSSLELGDSALYFCASSPERGMYTEASFGQGTRLTVV.

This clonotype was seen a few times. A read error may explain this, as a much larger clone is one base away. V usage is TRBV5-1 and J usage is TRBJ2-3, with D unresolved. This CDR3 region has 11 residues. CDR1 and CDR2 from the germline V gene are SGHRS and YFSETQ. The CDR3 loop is CASGFSDTQYF. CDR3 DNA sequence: TGCGCCAGCGGCTTCTCGGATACGCAGTATTTT.

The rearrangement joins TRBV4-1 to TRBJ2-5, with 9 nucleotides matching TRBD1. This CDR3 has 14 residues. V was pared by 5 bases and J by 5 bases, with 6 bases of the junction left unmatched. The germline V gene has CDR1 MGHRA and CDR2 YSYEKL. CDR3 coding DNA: TGCGCCAGCAGCAAAGGACAGGGGAGTGAGACCCAGTACTTC. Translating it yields CASSKGQGSETQYF.

CDR3 amino acids: CASGRQGYTEAFF. CDR3 nucleotides: TGTGCCAGCGGGAGACAGGGCTACACTGAAGCTTTCTTT. The V gene is TRBV7-3, the J gene TRBJ1-1, with 7 positions matching TRBD1. The CDR3 totals 13 residues. With V trimmed by 8 bases and J by 3 bases, 6 bases remained unmatched. In germline, CDR1 is SGHTA, CDR2 FQGTGA.

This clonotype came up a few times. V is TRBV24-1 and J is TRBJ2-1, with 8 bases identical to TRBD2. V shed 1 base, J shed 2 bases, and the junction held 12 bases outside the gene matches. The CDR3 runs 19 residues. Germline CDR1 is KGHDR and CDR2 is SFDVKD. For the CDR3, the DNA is TGTGCCACCAGTGATTTACGGGACCCCGGGGGGGGGGCCTACAATGAGCAGTTCTTC. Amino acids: CATSDLRDPGGGAYNEQFF.

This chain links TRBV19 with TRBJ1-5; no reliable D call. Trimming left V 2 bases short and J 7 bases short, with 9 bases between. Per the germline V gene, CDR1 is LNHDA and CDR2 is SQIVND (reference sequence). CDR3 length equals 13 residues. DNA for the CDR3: TGTGCCAGTAGTATAACAATGCGGCAGCCCCAGCATTTT. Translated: CASSITMRQPQHF.

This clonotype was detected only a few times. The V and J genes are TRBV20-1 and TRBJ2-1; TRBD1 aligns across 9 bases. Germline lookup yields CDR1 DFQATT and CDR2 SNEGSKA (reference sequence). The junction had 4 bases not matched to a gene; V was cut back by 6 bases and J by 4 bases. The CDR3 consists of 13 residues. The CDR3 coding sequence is TGCAGTGCCGGGGACAGGGCGTACAATGAGCAGTTCTTC. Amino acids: CSAGDRAYNEQFF.

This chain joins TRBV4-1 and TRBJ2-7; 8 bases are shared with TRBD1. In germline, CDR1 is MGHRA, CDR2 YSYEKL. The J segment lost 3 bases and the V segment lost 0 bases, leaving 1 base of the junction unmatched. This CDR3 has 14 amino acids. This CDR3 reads CASSQDTGGYEQYF. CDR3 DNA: TGCGCCAGCAGCCAAGATACAGGGGGCTACGAGCAGTACTTC.